The 10 T cell receptor beta chains given below trace back to one sample, sequenced in a study of blood T cell repertoires in COVID-19. Only in-frame clones appear in the TCRdb table, and some are missing; sequencing was by immunoSEQ multiplex PCR. The table shows approximately 280,000 clones, with about nine tenths occurring only once. The sequenced sample consisted of PBMCs or T cells enriched from blood (not recorded which). The receptors derive from a woman aged 18-35 years who had recovered from COVID-19.

The chain has TRBV19 and TRBJ1-3, with D unresolved. The CDR3 runs to 16 residues. From germline, CDR1 is LNHDA and CDR2 SQIVND (reference sequence). Trimming took 5 bases from V and 0 from J, leaving 14 bases between them. Here the CDR3 DNA reads TGTGCCAGTAGTCCGTTCAAGCCCCGCTCTGGAAACACCATATATTTT. Translation gives CASSPFKPRSGNTIYF.

This chain links TRBV12-3 or TRBV12-4 with TRBJ2-1; D is ambiguous. Trimming took 1 base from V and 6 from J, leaving 7 bases between them. The CDR3 covers 13 residues. CDR3 nucleotide sequence: TGTGCCAGCAGTTTAGGCTACCCCAATGAGCAGTTCTTC. This sequence encodes CASSLGYPNEQFF.

The V call is TRBV10-3, the J call TRBJ1-1; D may be TRBD1 (5 bases). Trimming removed 0 bases from V and 8 bases from J, with 16 bases in between. The CDR3 length is 15 residues. Germline V gene lookup returns CDR1 ENHRY and CDR2 SYGVKD. Here the CDR3 reads CAISESRQGGTEAFF. The CDR3 DNA sequence: TGTGCCATCAGTGAGTCGCGGCAGGGCGGTACGGAAGCTTTCTTT.

V gene TRBV5-1 combines with J gene TRBJ2-3, with a tentative D call TRBD2 (5 bases). V was pared by 1 base and J by 1 base, with 13 bases between. Looked up from germline, CDR1 is SGHRS and CDR2 is YFSETQ. This CDR3 contains 16 residues. As DNA, the CDR3 is TGCGCCAGCAGCTTGTATGGGTTGGGAGGCACAGATACGCAGTATTTT. This encodes CASSLYGLGGTDTQYF.

The V gene is TRBV13, the J gene TRBJ2-1; TRBD2 matches at 10 bases. J lost 5 bases, V lost 2 bases, and 6 bases had no gene match. The CDR3 length is 16 residues. The germline CDR1 and CDR2 sequences are PRHDT and FYEKMQ (reference sequence). CDR3 sequence (DNA): TGTGCCAGCAGCTTATCCCAGCGGGGGGGAAACAATGAGCAGTTCTTC. Translation: CASSLSQRGGNNEQFF.

The chain uses TRBV14 and TRBJ2-1; 12 positions agree with TRBD1. From germline, CDR1 is SGHDN and CDR2 FVKESK. This CDR3 contains 16 residues. V shed 0 bases, J shed 7 bases, and the junction held 4 bases outside the gene matches. CDR3 residues: CASSQDPGQGANEQFF. Here the CDR3 DNA reads TGTGCCAGCAGCCAAGACCCGGGACAGGGGGCGAATGAGCAGTTCTTC.

The chain recombines TRBV27 with TRBJ2-7, with unresolved D. The CDR3 sequence is 13 residues long. Trimming removed 3 bases at V and 3 bases at J, with 9 bases between. The germline V gene has CDR1 MNHEY and CDR2 SMNVEV (reference sequence). CDR3 DNA: TGTGCCAGCAGTTTTGGCCCGGGCTACGAGCAGTACTTC. Its translation is CASSFGPGYEQYF.

The CDR3 sequence: CASSRGQVPLYYGYTF. CDR3 DNA sequence: TGTGCCAGCAGCCGGGGACAGGTCCCTTTATACTATGGCTACACCTTC. The V gene is TRBV28, the J gene TRBJ1-2; 8 nucleotides line up with TRBD1. The trim removed 6 bases at V and 3 bases at J, leaving 12 bases unmatched. The germline gives CDR1 MDHEN, CDR2 SYDVKM. The CDR3 spans 16 residues.

This clone was detected only once. The chain recombines TRBV20-1 with TRBJ2-5; 8 bases match TRBD2. CDR1 and CDR2 (germline): DFQATT, SNEGSKA (reference sequence). This CDR3 region has 14 residues. Trimming took 3 bases from V and 3 from J; bases not matched to a gene: 6. The CDR3 nucleotides are TGCAGTGCTAGTCACCTACTAGCGGAAGAGACCCAGTACTTC. Translation gives CSASHLLAEETQYF.

This clone has a single count. V gene TRBV11-3 combines with J gene TRBJ2-1, with TRBD2 as a possible D gene (5 bases). CDR3 size: 13 residues. V was cut by 8 bases and J by 1 base, with 9 bases left in between. The germline gives CDR1 SGHNT, CDR2 YENEEA. DNA of the CDR3: TGTGCCAGCGGGGAGTGGTCCTACAATGAGCAGTTCTTC. Translation: CASGEWSYNEQFF.